This T cell receptor (beta chain) was sequenced in a study of beta chain features in type 1 diabetes. The CDR3 totals 14 residues. Trimming cost V 5 bases and J 1 base, with 11 bases left between them. Germline V gene sequence: CDR1 LNHDA, CDR2 SQIVND (reference sequence). This clone was detected only a few times. Its target is unknown. General study results and limits: More deletions and fewer insertions at VDJ junctions were seen in type 1 diabetes patients. TCRB CDR3s from Type 1 diabetes patients were moderately but significantly shorter in all four CD4+ subsets. The question left open here concerned HLA type influencing TCRB rearrangement.

Since all of the isolated RNA was reverse transcribed, expressed TCRB transcripts were what got sequenced. Assay used: immunoSEQ multiplex PCR; TCRdb lists only in-frame clones, some missing. The top ten hold about 0.025% of the sample, which has about 930,000 clones, roughly 15% seen once. Sequenced material: naive CD4+ T cells from blood. The J gene is TRBJ1-2, the V gene TRBV19, with a weak D call TRBD1 (6 bases). The receptor's source is a woman between 18 and 29 years old in good health. For the CDR3, the DNA is TGTGCCAGTAGTCGGACAGCGTTTAACTATGGCTACACCTTC. Amino acids: CASSRTAFNYGYTF. The whole variable domain, remainder taken from reference TRBV19 and TRBJ1-2, is DGGITQSPKYLFRKEGQNVTLSCEQNLNHDAMYWYRQDPGQGLRLIYYSQIVNDFQKGDIAEGYSVSREKKESFPLTVTSAQKNPTAFYLCASSRTAFNYGYTFGSGTRLTVV.